The 13 T cell receptor beta chains below were found in one sample sequenced in a study of blood T cell repertoires in COVID-19. Assay: immunoSEQ multiplex PCR; the TCRdb copy retains only in-frame clones and omits some. Of about 130,000 clones in the sample, roughly 80% were seen once. The sample was PBMCs or T cells enriched from blood (not recorded which). Receptors were obtained from a man aged 45-65 years who had recovered from COVID-19.

This chain uses TRBV7-3 with TRBJ2-6; D is unresolved. With 5 bases removed from V and 0 bases from J, the gap between germline ends came to 2 bases. This CDR3 is 13 amino acids long. Germline V CDR1 and CDR2: SGHTA, FQGTGA. CDR3 loop: CASSRSGANVLTF. DNA for the CDR3: TGTGCCAGCAGCCGCTCTGGGGCCAACGTCCTGACTTTC.

The rearrangement uses TRBV24-1 and TRBJ1-2, with D perhaps TRBD1 (6 bases). V lost 5 bases to trimming and J lost 4 bases, with 10 bases between them. The length of the CDR3 is 13 residues. Per the germline V gene, CDR1 is KGHDR and CDR2 is SFDVKD. The CDR3 sequence: CATSVRGSYGYTF. The CDR3 nucleotides read TGTGCCACCAGTGTAAGGGGGTCCTATGGCTACACCTTC.

J is TRBJ2-2 and V is TRBV10-3, with unresolved D. The germline V gene encodes CDR1 ENHRY and CDR2 SYGVKD. Trimming left V 6 bases short and J 3 bases short, with 11 bases between. The CDR3 runs 14 residues. CDR3 protein: CAIRSRNYTGELFF. As DNA, the CDR3 is TGTGCCATCAGGTCGAGAAACTACACCGGGGAGCTGTTTTTT.

The chain uses TRBV6-2 or TRBV6-3 and TRBJ1-5, with D maybe TRBD1 (5 bases). Germline V CDR1 and CDR2: MNHEY, SVGEGT. The germline V and J ends were trimmed by 0 bases and 7 bases, with 19 bases remaining between them. The CDR3 contains 17 residues. Written as DNA, the CDR3 is TGTGCCAGCAGTTACTCGAATGAAGGGGCTTTAAGACAGCCCCAGCATTTT. Protein sequence: CASSYSNEGALRQPQHF.

This clone was counted between two and nine times. The chain has TRBV30 and TRBJ2-1; TRBD1 agrees at 8 bases. Germline loops: CDR1 GTSNPN, CDR2 SVGIG (reference sequence). The CDR3 spans 14 residues. V was clipped by 4 bases and J by 3 bases; unmatched bases: 5. The CDR3 sequence: CAWTPGGDYNEQFF. Written as DNA, the CDR3 is TGTGCCTGGACCCCAGGGGGCGACTACAATGAGCAGTTCTTC.

This clone was detected only once. This chain uses TRBV10-1 with TRBJ1-3; D call uncertain. This CDR3 has 13 amino acids. V was trimmed by 3 bases and J by 9 bases, leaving 12 bases between them. The germline gives CDR1 WNHNN, CDR2 SYGVQD (reference sequence). The CDR3 coding sequence is TGCGCCAGCAGTGAAGAGGGATCTCCCACCATATATTTT. Residues: CASSEEGSPTIYF.

A note on this clone: Other DNA sequences of this sample code for an identical CDR3. The CDR3 DNA reads TGTGCCAGCAGTTTGTTATCCGGGGAGCTGTTTTTT. Protein product: CASSLLSGELFF. The chain is built from TRBV28 and TRBJ2-2, with D unclear. The length of the CDR3 is 12 residues. V was cut by 3 bases and J by 6 bases, with 5 bases left in between. The V gene's germline CDR1 is MDHEN and CDR2 SYDVKM.

V is TRBV4-1 and J is TRBJ2-3, with 8 bases matching TRBD1. CDR1 and CDR2 from the germline V gene are MGHRA and YSYEKL. Trimming cost V 1 base and J 1 base; bases outside gene matches: 13. This CDR3 spans 19 amino acids. CDR3 sequence (DNA): TGCGCCAGCAGCCAAGGGGCAGGGGGCCCGAACATCGGCACAGATACGCAGTATTTT. Amino acids: CASSQGAGGPNIGTDTQYF.

This clone has a single count. The chain combines TRBV28 with TRBJ1-1; maybe TRBD1 (6 bases). CDR1 and CDR2 from the germline V gene are MDHEN and SYDVKM. The CDR3 has 15 residues. Trimming took 6 bases from V and 0 from J, leaving 14 bases between them. In DNA form, the CDR3 reads TGTGCCAGCAGAGCCGCCGGGACACTGAACACTGAAGCTTTCTTT. Amino acid sequence: CASRAAGTLNTEAFF.

The CDR3 DNA reads as TGTGCCAGCAGTATGACGAAGGGGCCCCAGTACTTC. This codes for CASSMTKGPQYF. The V and J genes are TRBV25-1 and TRBJ2-5, with a possible D match to TRBD1 (5 bases). V was trimmed by 5 bases and J by 9 bases, leaving 13 bases between them. Germline lookup yields CDR1 MGHDK and CDR2 SYGVNS. The length of the CDR3 is 12 residues.

The chain is built from TRBV3-1 (or the pseudogene TRBV3-2) and TRBJ2-2; D gene ambiguous. Germline-derived CDR1 and CDR2 are LGHDT and YNNKEL (reference sequence). The CDR3 spans 14 residues. With 2 bases removed from V and 1 base from J, the gap between germline ends came to 5 bases. DNA of the CDR3: TGTGCCAGCAGCCAATTTCAGAACACCGGGGAGCTGTTTTTT. Its translation: CASSQFQNTGELFF.

The chain has TRBV11-2 and TRBJ2-7; 7 nucleotides line up with TRBD1. The CDR3 is 14 amino acids. The germline gives CDR1 SGHAT, CDR2 FQNNGV. V lost 5 bases and J lost 0; bases outside the gene matches: 4. CDR3 nucleotide sequence: TGTGCCAGCAGCCTGTGGGACAGCTCCTACGAGCAGTACTTC. This translates into CASSLWDSSYEQYF. Drawing the rest from reference TRBV11-2 and TRBJ2-7, the complete variable domain is EAGVAQSPRYKIIEKRQSVAFWCNPISGHATLYWYQQILGQGPKLLIQFQNNGVVDDSQLPKDRFSAERLKGVDSTLKIQPAKLEDSAVYLCASSLWDSSYEQYFGPGTRLTVT.

CDR3 sequence reads: CASSPRTSGGSLSSYNEQFF. The CDR3 nucleotides read TGTGCCAGCAGCCCCCGGACTAGCGGGGGGTCCCTCAGCTCCTACAATGAGCAGTTCTTC. The rearrangement uses TRBV9 and TRBJ2-1, with 14 bases matching TRBD2. Germline-derived CDR1 and CDR2 are SGDLS and YYNGEE. This CDR3 contains 20 residues. Trimming took 4 bases from V and 0 from J; bases not matched to a gene: 12.